The present TCR beta chain was sequenced within a study of CD8+ T cells in alopecia areata. Sequencing templates came from extracted RNA that was reverse transcribed into cDNA. TCRdb's table, derived via immunoSEQ multiplex PCR, lists solely in-frame clones and lacks some. The sample consists of 110,000 or so clones, around three fifths of them appearing once. V shed 3 bases, J shed 2 bases, and the junction held 5 bases outside the gene matches. CDR1 SQVTM and CDR2 ANQGSEA come from the germline V gene. CDR3 length: 14 amino acids. Treatment defined: oral pan-JAK inhibitor, 5-10 mg twice daily. Individuals with alopecia areata gave both lesional scalp punch biopsies and peripheral blood for collection.

The sequence was collected from a human donor with alopecia areata. Sequences were derived from CD4+ T cells sorted from blood, sampled at week 24, from a patient treated with tofacitinib. The V gene is TRBV29-1, the J gene TRBJ1-2; TRBD1 matches 8 bases. CDR3 in amino acids: CSVDGQGGNYGYTF. Here the CDR3 DNA reads TGCAGCGTTGATGGACAGGGTGGGAACTATGGCTACACCTTC.